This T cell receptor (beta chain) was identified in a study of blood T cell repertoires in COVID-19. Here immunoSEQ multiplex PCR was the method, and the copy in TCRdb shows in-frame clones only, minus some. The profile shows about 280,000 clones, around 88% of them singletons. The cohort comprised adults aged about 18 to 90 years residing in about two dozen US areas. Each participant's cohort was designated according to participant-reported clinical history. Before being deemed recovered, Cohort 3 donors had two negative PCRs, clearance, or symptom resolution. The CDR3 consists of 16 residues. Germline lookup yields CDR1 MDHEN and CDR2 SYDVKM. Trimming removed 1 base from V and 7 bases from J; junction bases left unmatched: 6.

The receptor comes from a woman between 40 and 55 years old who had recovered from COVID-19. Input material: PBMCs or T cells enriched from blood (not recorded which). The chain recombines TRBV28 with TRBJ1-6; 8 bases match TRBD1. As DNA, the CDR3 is TGTGCCAGCAGTTTATACGGCACAGGGGGGAATTCACCCCTCCACTTT. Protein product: CASSLYGTGGNSPLHF.